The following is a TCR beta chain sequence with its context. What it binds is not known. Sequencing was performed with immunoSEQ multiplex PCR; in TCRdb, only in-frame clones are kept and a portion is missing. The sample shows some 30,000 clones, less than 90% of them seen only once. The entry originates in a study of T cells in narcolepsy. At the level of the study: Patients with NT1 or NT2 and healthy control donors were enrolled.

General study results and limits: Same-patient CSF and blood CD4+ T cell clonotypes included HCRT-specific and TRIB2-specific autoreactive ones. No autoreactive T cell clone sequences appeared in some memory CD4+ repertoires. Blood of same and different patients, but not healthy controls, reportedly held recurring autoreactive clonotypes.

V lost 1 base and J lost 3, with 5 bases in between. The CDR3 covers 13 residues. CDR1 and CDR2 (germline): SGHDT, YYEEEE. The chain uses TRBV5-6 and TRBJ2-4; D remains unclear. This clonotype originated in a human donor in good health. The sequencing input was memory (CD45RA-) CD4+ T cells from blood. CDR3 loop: CASSLPGKNIQYF. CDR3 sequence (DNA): TGTGCCAGCAGCTTGCCGGGCAAAAACATTCAGTACTTC.